What follows is one TCR beta chain and its context. This record comes from a study of blood T cell repertoires in COVID-19. Overall study: The United States, Italy and Spain provided the acute and convalescent COVID-19 samples.

The CDR3 is 17 residues long. Germline CDR1 reads SEHNR; CDR2 reads FQNEAQ (reference sequence). Trimming shortened V by 3 bases and J by 0 bases, and 16 bases separated the two germline ends. Original data processing: By means of reference gene primer amplification, nucleated cell counts were estimated. Produced via immunoSEQ multiplex PCR; TCRdb's table is partial and in-frame only. D and trimming were read from the DNA, whereas the V and J calls and clone size are those reported in that table. The table lists 340,000 or so clones, 65% to 85% of them singletons, with around 3% in the top ten. Material: peripheral blood. The chain has TRBV7-9 and TRBJ2-3; possibly TRBD2 for D (5 bases). The sequence was collected from a man aged 25-40 years with active or convalescent COVID-19. The CDR3 coding sequence is TGTGCCAGCAGCTTTAAAGGGAGTTTCTCTAGCACAGATACGCAGTATTTT. Its translation: CASSFKGSFSSTDTQYF. The whole variable domain, filled in from reference TRBV7-9 and TRBJ2-3, reads DTGVSQNPRHKITKRGQNVTFRCDPISEHNRLYWYRQTLGQGPEFLTYFQNEAQLEKSRLLSDRFSAERPKGSFSTLEIQRTEQGDSAMYLCASSFKGSFSSTDTQYFGPGTRLTVL.